Sequencing of this T cell receptor (beta chain) was carried out in a study of T cells expressing NK-cell markers. Study-level results: Nothing established the HCMV specificity of expanded NKG2C+ T cell clones. Dominant NKG2C+ clonotype frequencies of roughly 1.0-7.5% of CD8+ T cells were measured in five or six donors.

Concerning this clonotype: Its matching antigen is unknown.

Reanalyzing the 5' RACE reads, TCRdb keeps one entry per CDR3 protein, without DNA. Its table lists about 550,000 distinct CDR3 sequences. Input material: blood T cells: a sorted CD56 or NKG2C T cell subset, CD4+ or CD8+ T cells, or bulk PBMC T cells (not recorded which). The sequence was collected from a man younger than 35 in good health.

This chain's CDR3 is CSARDRLRDRVDTQYF. This chain joins TRBV20-1 and TRBJ2-3; TCRdb calls TRBD1, which cannot be checked without DNA. There are 16 residues in the CDR3. CDR1 and CDR2 from the germline V gene are DFQATT and SNEGSKA (reference sequence).